Sequencing of this T cell receptor beta chain was carried out in a study of OX40 agonist ivuxolimab in advanced cancers. Germline V gene sequence: CDR1 SGHTA, CDR2 FQGTGA. This CDR3 region has 16 residues. Trimming took 5 bases from V and 3 from J; bases not matched to a gene: 10. TCRdb keeps only in-frame clones here, not all; method: immunoSEQ multiplex PCR. This sample yields 90,000 to 120,000 clones, of which roughly nine tenths are seen a single time; more than 0.25% belongs to the top ten. This TCR came from an adult with an advanced solid tumor such as melanoma, head and neck, liver or kidney cancer. The chain joins TRBV7-3 to TRBJ2-4, with 7 bases that match TRBD1. The sample was CD4+ or CD8+ T cells sorted from blood, taken in a trial of the OX40 agonist ivuxolimab. CDR3 coding DNA: TGTGCCAGCAGCCTAGGGGGCATGAGGGGCAAAAACATTCAGTACTTC. Translation: CASSLGGMRGKNIQYF.